These 5 T cell receptor beta chains share one sample of origin, sequenced in a study of spatial heterogeneity in lung cancer. Stated time point: blood at routine non-recurrence follow-up after resection. Whole RNA came from tumor, nontumor lung or frozen PBMC and was sequenced without being sorted. TCRdb analysed the 5' RACE reads with MiXCR anew, one entry per CDR3 protein. This sample has around 47,000 distinct CDR3 sequences, with roughly 7% found just once. Here the sequenced sample was PBMCs, taken at follow-up. These receptors were collected from a female donor with early-stage non-small cell lung cancer.

The chain recombines TRBV7-9 with TRBJ2-1, with D unresolved. CDR3 length: 12 residues. Trimming took 8 bases from V and 0 from J, leaving 5 bases between them. Germline values: CDR1 SEHNR, CDR2 FQNEAQ (reference sequence). CDR3 bases: TGTGCCAGCGGTAGCTCCTACAATGAGCAGTTCTTC. Translating gives CASGSSYNEQFF.

J is TRBJ2-7 and V is TRBV28; 9 bases agree with TRBD1. CDR3 length: 13 amino acids. Germline CDR1 reads MDHEN; CDR2 reads SYDVKM. J lost 4 bases, V lost 7 bases, and 5 bases had no gene match. The CDR3 DNA sequence: TGTGCCAGCACTACAGGGGGCCGGTACGAGCAGTACTTC. Its translation: CASTTGGRYEQYF.

CDR3 amino acids: CATRGGAGYDEQFF. The CDR3, as DNA: TGTGCCACCCGTGGAGGCGCCGGATACGATGAGCAGTTCTTC. The chain recombines TRBV2 with TRBJ2-1, with D maybe TRBD2 (5 bases). V lost 10 bases, J lost 8 bases, and 21 bases lay in between. There are 14 residues in the CDR3. Germline CDR1 SNHLY, CDR2 FYNNEI.

The V and J genes are TRBV6-5 and TRBJ2-6; D gene unclear. This CDR3 contains 12 residues. Germline-derived CDR1 and CDR2 are MNHEY and SVGAGI. V gave up 6 bases and J gave up 1 base, with 1 base separating them. CDR3 coding DNA: TGTGCCAGCAGATCTGGGGCCAACGTCCTGACTTTC. The encoded protein is CASRSGANVLTF.

The chain couples TRBV11-2 to TRBJ1-1; 7 bases agree with TRBD1. CDR1 and CDR2 (germline): SGHAT, FQNNGV. This CDR3 is 14 amino acids long. The J segment lost 1 base and the V segment lost 5 bases, leaving 4 bases of the junction unmatched. The CDR3 loop reads CASSPTGTNTEAFF. DNA of the CDR3: TGTGCCAGCAGCCCGACAGGGACGAACACTGAAGCTTTCTTT.